What follows describes a single TCR beta chain. The data were taken from a study of blood T cell repertoires in COVID-19. In the authors' workflow: Nucleated cell counts were estimated from reference gene primer amplification. Clones were read by immunoSEQ multiplex PCR, and TCRdb kept only the in-frame ones, dropping some. D and trimming come from the DNA, and the V and J calls and clone size come from that table. The sample carries more than 100,000 clones, around 83% recorded once. The CDR3 is 13 residues long. CDR1 is MDHEN and CDR2 is SYDVKM in the germline V gene. The V and J ends lost 6 bases and 2 bases, in that order; junction bases with no gene match: 4.

The sequence derives from a woman aged 50 to 60 with acute or convalescent COVID-19. The source material was peripheral blood. The V gene is TRBV28, the J gene TRBJ2-7; 7 nucleotides align to TRBD1. This chain's CDR3 is CASRQGNPYEQYF. CDR3 in DNA: TGTGCCAGCAGACAGGGGAATCCCTACGAGCAGTACTTC. Looking up the rest from reference TRBV28 and TRBJ2-7 gives the full variable domain: DVKVTQSSRYLVKRTGEKVFLECVQDMDHENMFWYRQDPGLGLRLIYFSYDVKMKEKGDIPEGYSVSREKKERFSLILESASTNQTSMYLCASRQGNPYEQYFGPGTRLTVT.